Presented here are 30 T cell receptor beta chains from one specimen sequenced in a study of blood T cell repertoires in COVID-19. Assay used: immunoSEQ multiplex PCR; TCRdb lists only in-frame clones, some missing. Here the sample spans 300,000 to 400,000 clones, around 90% being singletons. Material for sequencing was PBMCs or T cells enriched from blood (not recorded which). The receptors stem from a man aged 55 to 70 who had recovered from COVID-19.

This clone was counted a few times. The chain employs TRBV3-1 (or the pseudogene TRBV3-2) and TRBJ1-6, with D possibly matching TRBD1 (5 bases). This CDR3 has 15 amino acids. V lost 1 base, J lost 10 bases, and 14 bases lay in between. CDR1 LGHDT and CDR2 YNNKEL come from the germline V gene (reference sequence). The CDR3 reads CASSQGGTGRSPLHF. CDR3 in DNA: TGTGCCAGCAGCCAAGGCGGAACAGGTAGATCACCCCTCCACTTT.

J is TRBJ2-1 and V is TRBV5-1; 9 nucleotides match TRBD1. Per the germline V gene, CDR1 is SGHRS and CDR2 is YFSETQ. The CDR3 is made up of 16 amino acids. Trimming at V came to 4 bases and at J to 0 bases, leaving 5 bases not matched to a gene. The DNA of the CDR3 is TGCGCCAGCAGCCCGGAGACAGGGGGCTCCTACAATGAGCAGTTCTTC. Its protein is CASSPETGGSYNEQFF.

This rearrangement joins TRBV6-5 to TRBJ1-2, with unresolved D. The CDR3 is 14 amino acids. CDR1 and CDR2 (germline): MNHEY, SVGAGI. The V gene lost 5 bases and the J gene lost 4 bases, with 14 bases spanning the gap. The CDR3 DNA follows: TGTGCCAGCAGTCCTTACCGAGGGATCTATGGCTACACCTTC. As protein: CASSPYRGIYGYTF.

The chain combines TRBV29-1 with TRBJ2-1; 9 bases are shared with TRBD2. CDR1 is SQVTM, CDR2 ANQGSEA, per germline. CDR3 length: 16 residues. CDR3 nucleotides: TGCCGCGCCCTCCCGGGCGGGGGGGAGAGGGGCAATGAGCAGTTCTTC. Encoded protein: CRALPGGGERGNEQFF.

This clone appeared a single time. The V gene is TRBV12-3 or TRBV12-4, the J gene TRBJ1-2; D unresolved. This CDR3 is 13 amino acids long. V lost 6 bases and J 6 bases, leaving 14 bases between the germline ends. CDR3 protein: CASSRPVFDGYTF. In DNA, the CDR3 is TGTGCCAGCAGCCGCCCAGTTTTCGATGGCTACACCTTC.

This chain links TRBV5-4 with TRBJ2-5, with D perhaps TRBD2 (6 bases). Per the germline V gene, CDR1 is SGHNT and CDR2 is YYREEE (reference sequence). The CDR3 length is 14 residues. Trimming took 3 bases from V and 5 from J, leaving 14 bases between them. The DNA of the CDR3 is TGTGCCAGCAGCTCACCGGGACTCGCGGAGACCCAGTACTTC. Translated: CASSSPGLAETQYF.

The CDR3 sequence: CASSLEGGSTEAFF. Here the CDR3 DNA reads TGCGCCAGCAGCTTGGAGGGTGGGAGCACTGAAGCTTTCTTT. This chain uses TRBV5-1 with TRBJ1-1; no firm D call. Trimming removed 0 bases from V and 4 bases from J, with 10 bases in between. The germline V gene encodes CDR1 SGHRS and CDR2 YFSETQ. CDR3 length equals 14 residues.

J is TRBJ1-2 and V is TRBV5-4; 7 nucleotides agree with TRBD1. The CDR3 is 16 residues long. Trimming at V came to 2 bases and at J to 0 bases, leaving 7 bases not matched to a gene. Germline V gene sequence: CDR1 SGHNT, CDR2 YYREEE (reference sequence). In DNA form, the CDR3 reads TGTGCCAGCAGCTTCCCTCCGGGACAGACTAACTATGGCTACACCTTC. It is translated as CASSFPPGQTNYGYTF.

This sequence joins TRBV28 and TRBJ1-3, with D maybe TRBD1 (5 bases). Germline V CDR1 and CDR2: MDHEN, SYDVKM. The CDR3 has 10 amino acids. The germline V and J ends were trimmed by 10 bases and 4 bases, with 5 bases remaining between them. The DNA of the CDR3 is TGTGCCACAGGGGGAAACACCATATATTTT. Its protein product is CATGGNTIYF.

V gene TRBV7-2 combines with J gene TRBJ2-1; D remains unclear. The CDR3 loop spans 13 amino acids. Germline CDR1 and CDR2: SGHTA and FQGNSA. V gave up 1 base and J gave up 12 bases, with 13 bases separating them. CDR3 sequence: CASSLEASLGQFF. CDR3 nucleotide sequence: TGTGCCAGCAGCTTAGAGGCTAGTCTGGGGCAGTTCTTC.

This chain connects TRBV18 to TRBJ1-5; D remains unclear. This CDR3 is built from 12 residues. CDR1 is KGHSH, CDR2 LQKENI, per germline. The V and J ends lost 4 bases and 5 bases respectively, with 6 bases between them. CDR3 sequence (DNA): TGTGCCAGCTCACTACCCGATCAGCCCCAGCATTTT. This translates into CASSLPDQPQHF. The entire variable domain, with the rest obtained from reference TRBV18 and TRBJ1-5, is as follows: NAGVMQNPRHLVRRRGQEARLRCSPMKGHSHVYWYRQLPEEGLKFMVYLQKENIIDESGMPKERFSAEFPKEGPSILRIQQVVRGDSAAYFCASSLPDQPQHFGDGTRLSIL.

The chain is built from TRBV19 and TRBJ1-1; TRBD1 aligns across 10 bases. The junction had 5 bases not matched to a gene; V was cut back by 6 bases and J by 10 bases. This CDR3 has 12 residues. Germline CDR1 is LNHDA and CDR2 is SQIVND (reference sequence). The CDR3 DNA is TGTGCCAGTAGGACAGGGGGCAGGCGAGCTTTCTTT. This encodes CASRTGGRRAFF.

V gene TRBV3-1 (or the pseudogene TRBV3-2) combines with J gene TRBJ1-1; D might be TRBD1 (6 bases). CDR1 LGHDT and CDR2 YNNKEL come from the germline V gene (reference sequence). Trimming removed 1 base at V and 2 bases at J, with 11 bases between. This CDR3 has 15 residues. This chain's CDR3 is CASSQGQVLNTEAFF. The DNA of the CDR3 is TGTGCCAGCAGCCAAGGACAGGTACTAAACACTGAAGCTTTCTTT.

The V call is TRBV18, the J call TRBJ2-1, with 12 bases aligning to TRBD2. The V and J ends lost 3 bases and 4 bases, in that order; junction bases with no gene match: 1. CDR3 length: 15 amino acids. Germline CDR1 and CDR2: KGHSH and LQKENI. CDR3 sequence (DNA): TGTGCCAGCTCACCCGGACTAGCGGGATACAATGAGCAGTTCTTC. This sequence encodes CASSPGLAGYNEQFF. Variable domain in full (rest from reference TRBV18 and TRBJ2-1): NAGVMQNPRHLVRRRGQEARLRCSPMKGHSHVYWYRQLPEEGLKFMVYLQKENIIDESGMPKERFSAEFPKEGPSILRIQQVVRGDSAAYFCASSPGLAGYNEQFFGPGTRLTVL.

The chain uses TRBV11-2 and TRBJ2-1; tentatively, D is TRBD1 (6 bases). The CDR3 spans 14 residues. The germline V gene encodes CDR1 SGHAT and CDR2 FQNNGV. V was pared by 5 bases and J by 4 bases, with 12 bases between. The CDR3 loop reads CASSPSGTYNEQFF. DNA of the CDR3: TGTGCCAGCAGCCCCTCCGGGACATACAATGAGCAGTTCTTC.

The V call is TRBV5-1, the J call TRBJ2-1; TRBD2 matches 13 bases. CDR3 length equals 13 residues. Losses at the gene ends were 4 bases for V and 13 bases for J; bases not matched to a gene: 5. From germline, CDR1 is SGHRS and CDR2 YFSETQ. In nucleotides, the CDR3 is TGCGCCAGCAGCCCCGGGACTAGCGGGGATCAGTTCTTC. Translating it yields CASSPGTSGDQFF.

The chain employs TRBV3-1 (or the pseudogene TRBV3-2) and TRBJ2-2; 7 bases fit TRBD2. The germline gives CDR1 LGHDT, CDR2 YNNKEL (reference sequence). The V gene end was trimmed by 1 base and the J gene end by 3 bases; junction bases not matched to a gene: 5. This CDR3 spans 16 amino acids. CDR3 nucleotides: TGTGCCAGCAGCCAAGTAACGGGAGGTTACACCGGGGAGCTGTTTTTT. Its protein is CASSQVTGGYTGELFF.

The J gene is TRBJ2-2, the V gene TRBV28; possible D gene TRBD1, 6 bases. Germline lookup yields CDR1 MDHEN and CDR2 SYDVKM. V lost 0 bases to trimming and J lost 3 bases, with 8 bases between them. The CDR3 contains 15 residues. This CDR3 is CASSLWGHDTGELFF. In nucleotides, the CDR3 is TGTGCCAGCAGTTTATGGGGACATGACACCGGGGAGCTGTTTTTT. Filled out from reference TRBV28 and TRBJ2-2, the complete variable domain reads DVKVTQSSRYLVKRTGEKVFLECVQDMDHENMFWYRQDPGLGLRLIYFSYDVKMKEKGDIPEGYSVSREKKERFSLILESASTNQTSMYLCASSLWGHDTGELFFGEGSRLTVL.

The table lists this clone with a few counts. The rearrangement joins TRBV4-1 to TRBJ2-3, with 10 bases lining up with TRBD1. V trimming: 3 bases; J trimming: 3 bases; junction bases outside the gene matches: 9. Per the germline V gene, CDR1 is MGHRA and CDR2 is YSYEKL. This CDR3 comprises 17 residues. CDR3 residues: CASSQSLGTGETDTQYF. The CDR3 nucleotides are TGCGCCAGCAGCCAGTCCCTTGGGACAGGGGAAACAGATACGCAGTATTTT.

The V call is TRBV6-1, the J call TRBJ2-3; 7 nucleotides align to TRBD2. Trimming cost V 2 bases and J 4 bases; bases outside gene matches: 9. The CDR3 extends over 16 amino acids. Germline V CDR1 and CDR2: MNHNS, SASEGT. CDR3 amino acids: CASSERASGYSDTQYF. The CDR3 DNA reads as TGTGCCAGCAGTGAAAGGGCTAGCGGATATTCAGATACGCAGTATTTT.

The gene calls are TRBV28 and TRBJ1-4; weak D call: TRBD1 (5 bases). V was clipped by 2 bases and J by 5 bases, with 9 bases between them. Germline values: CDR1 MDHEN, CDR2 SYDVKM. The CDR3 is 14 amino acids. The chain's CDR3 is CASSLGGGNEKLFF. CDR3 nucleotide sequence: TGTGCCAGCAGTTTAGGGGGAGGGAATGAAAAACTGTTTTTT.

The genes are TRBV19 and TRBJ2-5, with 7 positions matching TRBD1. Germline assignment: CDR1 LNHDA and CDR2 SQIVND (reference sequence). The CDR3 is 15 residues long. The junction had 7 bases not matched to a gene; V was cut back by 6 bases and J by 0 bases. This CDR3 is CASSAGTVYQETQYF. The CDR3 bases are TGTGCCAGTAGCGCCGGGACAGTCTACCAAGAGACCCAGTACTTC.

This sequence joins TRBV20-1 and TRBJ1-1; no reliable D call. Germline V gene lookup returns CDR1 DFQATT and CDR2 SNEGSKA (reference sequence). The CDR3 is 10 amino acids. V lost 4 bases and J lost 4, with 4 bases in between. The CDR3 bases are TGCAGTGCTACCAGCACTGAAGCTTTCTTT. Its protein product is CSATSTEAFF.

J is TRBJ2-1 and V is TRBV7-3, with a weak D call TRBD1 (6 bases). The CDR3 is made up of 15 amino acids. The germline V and J ends were trimmed by 5 bases and 4 bases, with 15 bases remaining between them. Germline CDR1 reads SGHTA; CDR2 reads FQGTGA. The CDR3 loop reads CASSPGPGQYNEQFF. The DNA of the CDR3 is TGTGCCAGCAGCCCGGGCCCCGGACAGTACAATGAGCAGTTCTTC. Together with reference TRBV7-3 and TRBJ2-1, the CDR3 gives the full variable domain: GAGVSQTPSNKVTEKGKYVELRCDPISGHTALYWYRQSLGQGPEFLIYFQGTGAADDSGLPNDRFFAVRPEGSVSTLKIQRTERGDSAVYLCASSPGPGQYNEQFFGPGTRLTVL.

The V gene is TRBV6-1, the J gene TRBJ1-4, with 7 bases identical to TRBD1. Germline assignment: CDR1 MNHNS and CDR2 SASEGT. V dropped 1 base and J dropped 5; count of bases not matched to a gene: 10. CDR3 length equals 17 residues. CDR3 in DNA: TGTGCCAGCAGTGAAGACCGTTGGGACAGATTAAATGAAAAACTGTTTTTT. It specifies CASSEDRWDRLNEKLFF.

The chain links TRBV2 to TRBJ1-1; TRBD1 matches at 8 bases. Germline V gene data show CDR1 as SNHLY and CDR2 as FYNNEI. The CDR3 consists of 12 residues. Unmatched junction bases numbered 6, after V lost 6 bases and J lost 9 bases. The CDR3 coding sequence is TGTGCCAGCAGCGAACAGGGGGGAAAAGCTTTCTTT. Amino acids: CASSEQGGKAFF.

The chain carries TRBV5-4 and TRBJ2-2, with 11 bases that match TRBD2. The CDR3 contains 16 residues. Per germline, CDR1 SGHNT and CDR2 YYREEE (reference sequence). The V and J ends lost 4 bases and 1 base, in that order; junction bases with no gene match: 3. CDR3 loop: CASSTLAGGNTGELFF. In DNA, the CDR3 is TGTGCCAGCAGCACCCTAGCGGGAGGGAACACCGGGGAGCTGTTTTTT.

The gene calls are TRBV5-1 and TRBJ2-1; TRBD2 might be the D (6 bases). V was shortened by 2 bases and J by 6 bases, with 18 bases between the two germline ends. The CDR3 covers 16 residues. From germline, CDR1 is SGHRS and CDR2 YFSETQ. CDR3 in DNA: TGCGCCAGCAGCTTATTGGGGACTTCCCCCGGCAATGAGCAGTTCTTC. Protein product: CASSLLGTSPGNEQFF.

J is TRBJ2-2 and V is TRBV9; no firm D call. V gave up 0 bases and J gave up 4 bases, with 13 bases separating them. The CDR3 length is 16 residues. Per germline, CDR1 SGDLS and CDR2 YYNGEE. The CDR3 DNA sequence: TGTGCCAGCAGCGTAGTACCCCACAGTTCCACCGGGGAGCTGTTTTTT. Translating it yields CASSVVPHSSTGELFF.

The genes are TRBV5-4 and TRBJ2-1; 13 bases line up with TRBD2. The CDR3 runs to 16 residues. Losses at the gene ends were 6 bases for V and 8 bases for J; bases not matched to a gene: 11. CDR1 is SGHNT, CDR2 YYREEE, per germline (reference sequence). The CDR3 loop is CASTIAGTSGNYEQFF. The CDR3 DNA follows: TGTGCCAGCACCATCGCCGGGACTAGCGGGAACTATGAGCAGTTCTTC.